A single sample gave rise to the 10 T cell receptor beta chains below, sequenced in a study of cytomegalovirus exposure and HLA in healthy donors. This PCR relied on a set of 60 Vbeta primers and 13 Jbeta primers. Produced via immunoSEQ multiplex PCR; TCRdb's table is partial and in-frame only. Reported are approximately 42,000 clones; the ten largest clones contain 6.5% to 10%. The specimen sequenced was PBMCs. These TCRs come from a male donor in good health and CMV-seronegative.

The genes are TRBV30 and TRBJ1-2; 9 nucleotides agree with TRBD1. The J segment lost 5 bases and the V segment lost 5 bases, leaving 12 bases of the junction unmatched. Per the germline V gene, CDR1 is GTSNPN and CDR2 is SVGIG (reference sequence). The CDR3 covers 15 residues. In nucleotides, the CDR3 is TGTGCCTGGTACCGGGACAGGGCGCGAGGTTATGGCTACACCTTC. As protein: CAWYRDRARGYGYTF.

The chain couples TRBV6-1 to TRBJ2-1, with 12 bases that match TRBD2. Germline lookup yields CDR1 MNHNS and CDR2 SASEGT. V shed 4 bases and J 0 bases; nucleotides not matched to a gene: 7. The CDR3 runs to 18 residues. CDR3 amino acids: CASSGWTSGDVSYNEQFF. CDR3 in DNA: TGTGCCAGCAGTGGCTGGACTAGCGGGGACGTCTCCTACAATGAGCAGTTCTTC.

This rearrangement joins TRBV5-4 to TRBJ2-5; 7 bases agree with TRBD1. The CDR3 contains 12 residues. CDR1 is SGHNT, CDR2 YYREEE, per germline (reference sequence). The trim removed 7 bases at V and 4 bases at J, leaving 4 bases unmatched. The CDR3 DNA reads as TGTGCCAGCTCTGCAGGGGGAGAGACCCAGTACTTC. Its protein is CASSAGGETQYF.

The chain joins TRBV6-6 to TRBJ2-2; the match to TRBD2 covers 13 bases. J lost 9 bases, V lost 8 bases, and 6 bases had no gene match. The CDR3 sequence is 14 residues long. The germline gives CDR1 MNHNY, CDR2 SVGAGI (reference sequence). DNA of the CDR3: TGTGCCAGCCGCTGGACTAGCGGGAGTCGGGAGCTGTTTTTT. Its protein is CASRWTSGSRELFF.

The gene calls are TRBV6-5 and TRBJ1-5; 9 nucleotides match TRBD1. Germline values: CDR1 MNHEY, CDR2 SVGAGI. V lost 5 bases to trimming and J lost 2 bases; unmatched junction nucleotides: 4. This CDR3 has 15 residues. CDR3 protein: CASSRTGGGNQPQHF. CDR3 DNA sequence: TGTGCCAGCAGTCGTACAGGGGGCGGCAATCAGCCCCAGCATTTT.

This chain uses TRBV19 with TRBJ1-1; D is possibly TRBD1 (5 bases). This CDR3 has 13 residues. The ends were cut back, 8 bases at V and 5 bases at J, with 15 bases in the middle. The germline V gene has CDR1 LNHDA and CDR2 SQIVND (reference sequence). The CDR3 here is CASGGGKWTEAFF. The CDR3 DNA reads TGTGCCAGTGGCGGGGGGAAGTGGACTGAAGCTTTCTTT.

The rearrangement joins TRBV2 to TRBJ1-3; 7 bases agree with TRBD1. The CDR3 loop spans 19 amino acids. V trimming: 8 bases; J trimming: 0 bases; junction bases outside the gene matches: 19. Germline V CDR1 and CDR2: SNHLY, FYNNEI. The CDR3 DNA reads TGTGCCAGCGCCGCCTCCCGGACAGGTCGTTCGGGCTCTGGAAACACCATATATTTT. It encodes CASAASRTGRSGSGNTIYF. Variable domain in full (rest from reference TRBV2 and TRBJ1-3): EPEVTQTPSHQVTQMGQEVILRCVPISNHLYFYWYRQILGQKVEFLVSFYNNEISEKSEIFDDQFSVERPDGSNFTLKIRSTKLEDSAMYFCASAASRTGRSGSGNTIYFGEGSWLTVV.

J is TRBJ2-3 and V is TRBV7-6, with D possibly TRBD2 on 6 matching bases. CDR1 is SGHVS, CDR2 FNYEAQ, per germline. The CDR3 has 15 residues. The V end lost 5 bases, the J end lost 2 bases, and 14 bases lay between the germline ends. DNA for the CDR3: TGTGCCAGCAGCCCCGGCGGCGGGGCCACAGATACGCAGTATTTT. It specifies CASSPGGGATDTQYF.

The CDR3 loop reads CASSVASGTYEQYF. The DNA of the CDR3 is TGTGCCAGCAGCGTAGCTAGCGGAACCTACGAGCAGTACTTC. The chain uses TRBV9 and TRBJ2-7; TRBD2 matches at 7 bases. After removal of 0 bases from V and 2 bases from J, the junction contained 2 bases not matched to a gene. In germline, CDR1 is SGDLS, CDR2 YYNGEE. The CDR3 sequence is 14 residues long.

Frequency places this clone as medium-sized. The chain uses TRBV7-9 and TRBJ2-1; TRBD1 might be the D (5 bases). Germline V gene sequence: CDR1 SEHNR, CDR2 FQNEAQ (reference sequence). CDR3 size: 15 residues. Trimming took off 2 bases at V and 7 bases at J, with 15 bases between the two ends. DNA of the CDR3: TGTGCCAGCAGCTTATTAGCAGGGATCGTAAATGAGCAGTTCTTC. It specifies CASSLLAGIVNEQFF.